These 9 T cell receptor beta chains came from one sample sequenced in a study of identical twins. MiXCR, run by TCRdb on the 5' RACE reads, gives a single entry per CDR3 protein. The data contain roughly 690,000 distinct CDR3 sequences, over 20% of them singletons. The same data also went into a second study, on T cells expressing NK-cell markers.

Sequenced: PBMCs. The receptors were sampled from a woman younger than 35 in good health.

In its sample, this clonotype was seen a few times. The V gene is TRBV20-1, the J gene TRBJ1-6; D uncertain. The V gene lost 0 bases and the J gene lost 8 bases, with 8 bases spanning the gap. This CDR3 region has 13 residues. Germline-derived CDR1 and CDR2 are DFQATT and SNEGSKA (reference sequence). This CDR3 is CSARDPFDSPLHF. As DNA, the CDR3 is TGCAGTGCTAGAGATCCCTTCGATTCACCCCTCCACTTT.

CDR3 residues: CAIRDREIESYNEQFF. CDR3 nucleotide sequence: TGTGCCATCAGGGACCGGGAAATAGAGTCCTACAATGAGCAGTTCTTC. The chain uses TRBV10-3 and TRBJ2-1; TRBD2 is a possible D gene (5 bases). The germline gives CDR1 ENHRY, CDR2 SYGVKD. Trimming took off 6 bases at V and 1 base at J, with 16 bases between the two ends. This CDR3 is 16 amino acids long.

The rearrangement joins TRBV12-3 or TRBV12-4 to TRBJ2-7; 7 bases match TRBD1. The CDR3 has 14 residues. The junction had 11 bases not matched to a gene; V was cut back by 8 bases and J by 4 bases. The CDR3 region has the DNA TGTGCCAGCCAGTCTCGACAGGGCACTTACGAGCAGTACTTC. Protein sequence: CASQSRQGTYEQYF.

This clonotype occurred a few times. The J gene is TRBJ2-1, the V gene TRBV7-9; TRBD1 matches at 8 bases. Germline lookup yields CDR1 SEHNR and CDR2 FQNEAQ (reference sequence). This CDR3 region has 13 residues. Trimming cost V 5 bases and J 10 bases; bases outside gene matches: 7. This CDR3 reads CASSKEQGGEQFF. The DNA for the CDR3 is TGTGCCAGCAGCAAAGAACAGGGGGGAGAGCAGTTCTTC.

This clonotype has more than one count but fewer than ten. J is TRBJ2-5 and V is TRBV5-5; TRBD1 aligns across 9 bases. Germline V lookup: CDR1 SGHKS, CDR2 YYEKEE (reference sequence). The CDR3 has 15 residues. The J segment lost 4 bases and the V segment lost 5 bases, leaving 9 bases of the junction unmatched. DNA of the CDR3: TGTGCCAGCAGTTCCGGGACAGGGCTTCTAGAGACCCAGTACTTC. Amino acids: CASSSGTGLLETQYF.

The chain is built from TRBV5-1 and TRBJ2-2; the match to TRBD2 covers 14 bases. This CDR3 region has 18 residues. CDR1 SGHRS and CDR2 YFSETQ come from the germline V gene. Trimming cost V 7 bases and J 4 bases; bases outside gene matches: 12. The CDR3 DNA is TGCGCCAGCGGGGTGACTAGCGGGAGGGCCATAATCACCGGGGAGCTGTTTTTT. Translation: CASGVTSGRAIITGELFF. The variable domain in full, with the rest retrieved from reference TRBV5-1 and TRBJ2-2, is KAGVTQTPRYLIKTRGQQVTLSCSPISGHRSVSWYQQTPGQGLQFLFEYFSETQRNKGNFPGRFSGRQFSNSRSEMNVSTLELGDSALYLCASGVTSGRAIITGELFFGEGSRLTVL.

The rearrangement joins TRBV25-1 to TRBJ2-1; D unclear. Germline loops: CDR1 MGHDK, CDR2 SYGVNS. V was shortened by 2 bases and J by 9 bases, with 5 bases between the two germline ends. This CDR3 contains 11 residues. The CDR3 protein is CASSELGEQFF. The CDR3 nucleotides read TGTGCCAGCAGTGAACTCGGTGAGCAGTTCTTC. Based on the CDR3 plus reference TRBV25-1 and TRBJ2-1, the full variable domain is EADIYQTPRYLVIGTGKKITLECSQTMGHDKMYWYQQDPGMELHLIHYSYGVNSTEKGDLSSESTVSRIRTEHFPLTLESARPSHTSQYLCASSELGEQFFGPGTRLTVL.

This sequence joins TRBV27 and TRBJ2-1; the D is unclear. There are 16 residues in the CDR3. The germline V gene has CDR1 MNHEY and CDR2 SMNVEV (reference sequence). V shed 0 bases and J shed 3 bases, with 12 bases lying between them. Here the CDR3 reads CASSLSSQVIYNEQFF. CDR3 coding DNA: TGTGCCAGCAGTTTATCTTCCCAAGTTATCTACAATGAGCAGTTCTTC.

This clonotype was seen ten or more times. The V gene is TRBV12-3 or TRBV12-4, the J gene TRBJ1-2; TRBD1 is a possible D gene (6 bases). CDR3 length: 15 amino acids. Trimming shortened V by 6 bases and J by 2 bases, and 16 bases separated the two germline ends. CDR3 nucleotide sequence: TGTGCCAGCAGGGGTATTGGACAGATAAACTATGGCTACACCTTC. It yields the protein CASRGIGQINYGYTF.